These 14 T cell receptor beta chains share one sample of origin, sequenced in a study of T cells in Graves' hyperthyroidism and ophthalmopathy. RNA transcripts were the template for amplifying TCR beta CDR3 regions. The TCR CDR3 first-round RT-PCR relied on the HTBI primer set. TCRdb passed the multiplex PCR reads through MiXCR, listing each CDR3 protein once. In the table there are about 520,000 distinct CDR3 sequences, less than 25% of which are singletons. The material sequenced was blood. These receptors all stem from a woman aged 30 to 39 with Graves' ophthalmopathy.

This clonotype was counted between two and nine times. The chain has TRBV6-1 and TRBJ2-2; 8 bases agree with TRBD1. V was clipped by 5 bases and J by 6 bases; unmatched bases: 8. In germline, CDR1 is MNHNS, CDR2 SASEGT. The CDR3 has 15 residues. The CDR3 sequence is CASSKPTGDAGELFF. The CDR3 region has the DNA TGTGCCAGCAGTAAACCGACAGGGGACGCCGGGGAGCTGTTTTTT.

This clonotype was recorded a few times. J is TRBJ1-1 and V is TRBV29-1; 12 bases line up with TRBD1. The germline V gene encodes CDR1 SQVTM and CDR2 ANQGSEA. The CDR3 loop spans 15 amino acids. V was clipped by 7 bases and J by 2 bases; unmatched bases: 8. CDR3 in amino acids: CSAPGQGAGNTEAFF. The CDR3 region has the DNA TGCAGCGCACCGGGACAGGGGGCTGGAAACACTGAAGCTTTCTTT.

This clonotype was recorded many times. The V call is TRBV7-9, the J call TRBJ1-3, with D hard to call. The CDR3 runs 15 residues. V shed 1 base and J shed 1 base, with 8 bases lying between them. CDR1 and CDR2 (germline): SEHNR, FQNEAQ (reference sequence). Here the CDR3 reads CASSLGVRSGNTIYF. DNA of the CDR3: TGTGCCAGCAGCTTAGGGGTCCGATCTGGAAACACCATATATTTT.

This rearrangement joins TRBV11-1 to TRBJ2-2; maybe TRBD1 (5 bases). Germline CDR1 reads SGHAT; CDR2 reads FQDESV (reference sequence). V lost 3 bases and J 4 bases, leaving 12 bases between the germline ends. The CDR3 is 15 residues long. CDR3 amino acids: CASSFQGRGTGELFF. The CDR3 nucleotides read TGTGCCAGCAGCTTTCAGGGAAGGGGCACCGGGGAGCTGTTTTTT.

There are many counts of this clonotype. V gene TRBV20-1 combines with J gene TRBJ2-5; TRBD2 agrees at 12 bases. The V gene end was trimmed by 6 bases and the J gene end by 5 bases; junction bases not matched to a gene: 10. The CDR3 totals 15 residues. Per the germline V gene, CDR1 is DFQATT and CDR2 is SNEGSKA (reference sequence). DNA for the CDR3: TGCAGTGCCCTACCTAGCGGGGGGGCCGATGAGACCCAGTACTTC. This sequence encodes CSALPSGGADETQYF.

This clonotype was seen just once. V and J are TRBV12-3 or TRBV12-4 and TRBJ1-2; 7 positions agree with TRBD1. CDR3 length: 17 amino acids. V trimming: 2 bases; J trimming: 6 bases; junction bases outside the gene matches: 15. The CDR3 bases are TGTGCCAGCAGTTTAAAGGTGACAGGGATGGCTCGGAATGGCTACACCTTC. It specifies CASSLKVTGMARNGYTF.

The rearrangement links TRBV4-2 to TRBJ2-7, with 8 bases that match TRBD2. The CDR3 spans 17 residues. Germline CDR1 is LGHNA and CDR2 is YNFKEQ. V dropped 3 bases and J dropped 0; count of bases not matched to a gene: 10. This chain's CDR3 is CASSQELAVSVSYEQYF. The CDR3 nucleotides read TGTGCCAGCAGCCAGGAACTAGCGGTTAGCGTCTCCTACGAGCAGTACTTC.

The DNA for the CDR3 is TGTGCCAGCAGTTTCGCCGGCAGGGATTACGAGCAGTACTTC. Its protein product is CASSFAGRDYEQYF. The gene calls are TRBV12-3 or TRBV12-4 and TRBJ2-7; the D gene is possibly TRBD1 (5 bases). The length of the CDR3 is 14 residues. Trimming left V 3 bases short and J 4 bases short, with 13 bases between.

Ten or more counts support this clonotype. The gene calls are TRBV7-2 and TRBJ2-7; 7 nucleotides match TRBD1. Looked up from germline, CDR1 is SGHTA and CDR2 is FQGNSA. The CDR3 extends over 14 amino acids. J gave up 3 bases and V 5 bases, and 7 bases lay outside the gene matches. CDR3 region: CASSPWDSYYEQYF. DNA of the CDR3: TGTGCCAGCAGCCCCTGGGACAGCTACTACGAGCAGTACTTC.

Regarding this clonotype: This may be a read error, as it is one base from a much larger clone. The CDR3 region has the DNA TGTGCCAGCATCGCTACCCGGGCCGGCTACACCTTC. It specifies CASIATRAGYTF. The chain recombines TRBV7-2 with TRBJ1-2; D is ambiguous. Deletions cut 7 bases from V and 8 bases from J, with 14 bases between. In germline, CDR1 is SGHTA, CDR2 FQGNSA. This CDR3 spans 12 amino acids.

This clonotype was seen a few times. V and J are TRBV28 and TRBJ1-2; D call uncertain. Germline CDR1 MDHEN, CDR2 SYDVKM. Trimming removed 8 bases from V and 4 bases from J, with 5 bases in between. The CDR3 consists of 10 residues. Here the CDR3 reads CASGSYGYTF. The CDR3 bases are TGTGCCAGCGGGAGCTATGGCTACACCTTC.

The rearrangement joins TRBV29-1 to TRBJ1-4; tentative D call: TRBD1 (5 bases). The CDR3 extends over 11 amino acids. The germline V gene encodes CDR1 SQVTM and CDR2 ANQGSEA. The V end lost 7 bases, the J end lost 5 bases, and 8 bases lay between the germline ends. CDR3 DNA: TGCAGCGCTTGGGGGAATGAAAAACTGTTTTTT. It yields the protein CSAWGNEKLFF.

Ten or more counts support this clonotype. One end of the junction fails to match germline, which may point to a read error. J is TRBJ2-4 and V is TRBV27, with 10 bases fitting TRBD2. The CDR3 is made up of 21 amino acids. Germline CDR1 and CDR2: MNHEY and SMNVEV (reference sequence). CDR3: CASRALERGGLNRIAKNIKYF. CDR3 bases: TGTGCCAGCAGAGCCCTCGAGCGGGGGGGATTAAATCGTATAGCCAAAAACATTAAGTACTTC.

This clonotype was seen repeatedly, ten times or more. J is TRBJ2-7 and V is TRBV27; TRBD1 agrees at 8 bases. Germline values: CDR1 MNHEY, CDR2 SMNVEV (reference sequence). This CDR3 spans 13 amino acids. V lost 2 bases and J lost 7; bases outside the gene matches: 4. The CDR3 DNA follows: TGTGCCAGCAGTTTAGCAGGGGGCGGGGAGCAGTACTTC. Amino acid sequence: CASSLAGGGEQYF.